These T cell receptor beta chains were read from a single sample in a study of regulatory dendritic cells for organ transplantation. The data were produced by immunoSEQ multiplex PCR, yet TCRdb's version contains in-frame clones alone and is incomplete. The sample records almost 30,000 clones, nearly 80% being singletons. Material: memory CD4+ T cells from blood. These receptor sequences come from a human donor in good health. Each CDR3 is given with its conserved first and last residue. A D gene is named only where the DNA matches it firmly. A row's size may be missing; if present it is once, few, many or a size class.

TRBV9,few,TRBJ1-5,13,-,TGTGCCAGCAGCGTCAACCCTAATCAGCCCCAGCATTTT,CASSVNPNQPQHF
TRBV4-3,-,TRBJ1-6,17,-,TGCGCCAGCAGCCAAATACAGGGTGCGGGTAATAATTCACCCCTCCACTTT,CASSQIQGAGNNSPLHF
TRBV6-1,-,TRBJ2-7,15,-,TGTGCCAGCAGAATACGGGACACAAGCTCCTACGAGCAGTACTTC,CASRIRDTSSYEQYF
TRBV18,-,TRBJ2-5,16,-,TGTGCCAGCTCACCACCCGGGGCTAGGGTTCAAGAGACCCAGTACTTC,CASSPPGARVQETQYF
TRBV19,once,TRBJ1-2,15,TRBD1,TGTGCCAGTAGCATGACAGGGGGAAAGAACTATGGCTACACCTTC,CASSMTGGKNYGYTF
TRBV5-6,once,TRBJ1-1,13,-,TGTGCCAGCAGGTTGTTTACGGGGACTGAAGCTTTCTTT,CASRLFTGTEAFF
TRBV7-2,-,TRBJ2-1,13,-,TGTGCCAGCAGCTTAGTGATAGTCAATGAGCAGTTCTTC,CASSLVIVNEQFF
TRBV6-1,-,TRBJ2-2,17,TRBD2,TGTGCCAGCAGTGAAGCGGCGGTAGCGGGAGTAACCGGGGAGCTGTTTTTT,CASSEAAVAGVTGELFF
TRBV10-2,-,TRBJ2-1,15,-,TGCGCCAGCAGTCGGACAAATAATTCACACAATGAGCAGTTCTTC,CASSRTNNSHNEQFF
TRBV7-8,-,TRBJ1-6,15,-,TGTGCCAGCAGCTTAGGAATGACGGGGGCCTCACCCCTCCACTTT,CASSLGMTGASPLHF
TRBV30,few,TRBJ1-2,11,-,TGTGCCTGGCGCAGTAACTATGGCTACACCTTC,CAWRSNYGYTF
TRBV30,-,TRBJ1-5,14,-,TGTGCCTGGAGCCGGGGAGGGGTAGATCAGCCCCAGCATTTT,CAWSRGGVDQPQHF
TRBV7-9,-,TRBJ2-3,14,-,TGTGCCAGCAGCTTGCAGGGGAGCACAGATACGCAGTATTTT,CASSLQGSTDTQYF
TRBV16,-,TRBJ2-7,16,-,TGTGCCAGCAGCCAATCGGAGGGGCTGGGGCGGTGGGAGCAGTACTTC,CASSQSEGLGRWEQYF
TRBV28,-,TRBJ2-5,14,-,TGTGCCAGCAGTTCCTGGCGAAGAGCGCCCGGCCAGTACTTC,CASSSWRRAPGQYF
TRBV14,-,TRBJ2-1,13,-,TGTGCCAGCAGCCGCCGGGACACGAATGAGCAGTTCTTC,CASSRRDTNEQFF
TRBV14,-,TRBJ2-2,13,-,TGTGCCAGCAGCCCTGCAGCCGCTGGGGAGCTGTTTTTT,CASSPAAAGELFF
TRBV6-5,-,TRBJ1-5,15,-,TGTGCCAGCAGTTACAACCCTTATAGCAATCAGCCCCAGCATTTT,CASSYNPYSNQPQHF
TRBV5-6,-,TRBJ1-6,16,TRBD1,TGTGCCAGCAGCGGTTGGGGGGGACAGCCCAATTCACCCCTCCACTTT,CASSGWGGQPNSPLHF
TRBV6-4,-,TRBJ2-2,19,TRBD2,TGTGCCAGCACCAGGACTAGCGGGGGGGCGGTCCCGAACACCGGGGAGCTGTTTTTT,CASTRTSGGAVPNTGELFF
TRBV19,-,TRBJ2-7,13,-,TGTGCCAGTTCCTCGGGAGCGAGAAACGAGCAGTACTTC,CASSSGARNEQYF
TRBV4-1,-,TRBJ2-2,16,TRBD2,TGCGCCAGCAGCCAAGGGGGAGGGAGTTGGACCGGGGAGCTGTTTTTT,CASSQGGGSWTGELFF
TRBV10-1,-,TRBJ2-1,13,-,TGCGCCAGCAGTGAGTCGGGGCTAGAAGAGCAGTTCTTC,CASSESGLEEQFF
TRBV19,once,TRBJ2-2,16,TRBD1,TGTGCCAGTACTACGACAGGGTCCGGGAACACCGGGGAGCTGTTTTTT,CASTTTGSGNTGELFF
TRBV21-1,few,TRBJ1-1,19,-,TGTGCCAGCAGCAAAGCGATTGGGAAAACAGCCGCACTGAACACTGAAGCTTTCTTT,CASSKAIGKTAALNTEAFF
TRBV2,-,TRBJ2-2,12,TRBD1,TGTGCCAGCAGCACAGGGGGCGGGGAGCTGTTTTTT,CASSTGGGELFF
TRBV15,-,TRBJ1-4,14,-,TGTGCCACCAGCAGAGCTGGGGTCACGGAAAAACTGTTTTTT,CATSRAGVTEKLFF
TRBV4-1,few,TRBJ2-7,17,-,TGCGCCAGCAGCCTTCTTGCCGGAGTAGGGTTGGGGTACGAGCAGTACTTC,CASSLLAGVGLGYEQYF
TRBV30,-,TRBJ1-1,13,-,TGTGCCTGGAGTCGGCACACGAACACTGAAGCTTTCTTT,CAWSRHTNTEAFF
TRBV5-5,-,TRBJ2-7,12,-,TGTGCCAGCAGCGCTTCATTCTACGAGCAGTACTTC,CASSASFYEQYF
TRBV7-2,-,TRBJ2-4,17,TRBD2,TGTGCCAGCAGCAATCGGGGGAAGGGAGGGGCCAAAAACATTCAGTACTTC,CASSNRGKGGAKNIQYF
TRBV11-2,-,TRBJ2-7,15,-,TGTGCCAGCAGCTTAGATAACGGGCGAACCTACGAGCAGTACTTC,CASSLDNGRTYEQYF
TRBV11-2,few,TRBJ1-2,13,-,TGTGCCAGCATCCACCCCGGGGGGTATGGCTACACCTTC,CASIHPGGYGYTF
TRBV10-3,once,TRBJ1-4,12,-,TGTGCCATCAGCGCAACTAATGAAAAACTGTTTTTT,CAISATNEKLFF
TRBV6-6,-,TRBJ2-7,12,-,TGTGCCAGCAGTTACAAAGCCGCCGAGCAGTACTTC,CASSYKAAEQYF
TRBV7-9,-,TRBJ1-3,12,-,TGTGCCAGCAGCTTAAACGGGAACACCATATATTTT,CASSLNGNTIYF
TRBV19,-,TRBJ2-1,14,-,TGTGCCAGTAGTATAGCTAAGTGGGATAATGAGCAGTTCTTC,CASSIAKWDNEQFF
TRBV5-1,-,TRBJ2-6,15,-,TGCGCCAGCAGCCCCGGCGGGGCCGGGGCCAACGTCCTGACTTTC,CASSPGGAGANVLTF
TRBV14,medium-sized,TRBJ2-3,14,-,TGTGCCAGCAGCCAAGGGCTGTACACAGATACGCAGTATTTT,CASSQGLYTDTQYF
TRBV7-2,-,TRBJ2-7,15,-,TGTGCCAGCAGCTTAGGATGGCAGGGAAGTTCCGAGCAGTACTTC,CASSLGWQGSSEQYF
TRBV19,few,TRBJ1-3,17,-,TGTGCCAGTGGTTTCCTTTCTACCAAGAGCTCTGGAAACACCATATATTTT,CASGFLSTKSSGNTIYF
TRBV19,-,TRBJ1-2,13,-,TGTGCCAGTAGTCCTCAGGGGTTCTATGGCTACACCTTC,CASSPQGFYGYTF
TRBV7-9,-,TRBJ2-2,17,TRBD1,TGTGCCAGCAGCCAGTTGGGGACAGGGCGGAACACCGGGGAGCTGTTTTTT,CASSQLGTGRNTGELFF
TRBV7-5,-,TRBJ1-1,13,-,TGTGCCAGCAGCTTAGGGTCCACAGGGATAGCTTTCTTT,CASSLGSTGIAFF
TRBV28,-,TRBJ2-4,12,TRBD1,TGTGCCAGCAGTGACAGGGGACACATTCAGTACTTC,CASSDRGHIQYF
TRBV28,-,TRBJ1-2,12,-,TGTGCCAGCAGTTCCAGGGGCTATGGCTACACCTTC,CASSSRGYGYTF
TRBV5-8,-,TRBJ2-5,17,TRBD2,TGTGCCAGCAGCCTCCCCTTAGCGGGAGGGCCAGGGGAGACCCAGTACTTC,CASSLPLAGGPGETQYF
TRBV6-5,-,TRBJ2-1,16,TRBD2,TGTGCCAGCAGTTACCGCTCGGGAGGGCCAGGCAATGAGCAGTTCTTC,CASSYRSGGPGNEQFF
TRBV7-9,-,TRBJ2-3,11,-,TGTGCCAGCAGCCTCACAGATACGCAGTATTTT,CASSLTDTQYF
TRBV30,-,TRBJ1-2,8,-,TGTGCCTGGAGCGGCTACACCTTC,CAWSGYTF
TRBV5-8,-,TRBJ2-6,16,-,TGTGCCAGCAGCTTATCGACAGACTCTGGGGCCAACGTCCTGACTTTC,CASSLSTDSGANVLTF
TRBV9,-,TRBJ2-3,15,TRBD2,TGTGCCAGCAGCGTAGGAACTAGCGGGGGGGATACGCAGTATTTT,CASSVGTSGGDTQYF